This T cell receptor (beta chain) was sequenced for a study of blood T cell repertoires in COVID-19. Study summary: The study drew acute and convalescent COVID-19 samples from the United States, Italy and Spain. Sample material is recorded as cDNA or gDNA derived from T cells, B-cell-depleted T cells, or PBMCs.

Original data processing: Reference gene primer amplification gave estimated nucleated cell counts. TCRdb's copy holds only in-frame clones and misses some; the assay was immunoSEQ multiplex PCR. V, J and clone size reflect that table, while D and trimming were determined from the DNA. The sample lists a few hundred thousand clones, 80% to 90% occurring once. This CDR3 is 19 amino acids long. Per the germline V gene, CDR1 is WSHSY and CDR2 is SAAADI. With 2 bases clipped from V and 7 bases from J, the junction kept 20 bases outside the gene matches. The sequencing input was peripheral blood. V gene TRBV10-2 combines with J gene TRBJ1-1; 9 bases fit TRBD1. The receptor was derived from a woman in her 40s with acute or convalescent COVID-19. CDR3 DNA sequence: TGCGCCAGCAGTGAGAGCAGTGGACTGGGACAGGGCCGAAAACGTGAAGCTTTCTTT. Translating gives CASSESSGLGQGRKREAFF.